The rows below give T cell receptor beta chains drawn from one sample of a study of control samples from healthy donors and cancer patients. This table comes from immunoSEQ multiplex PCR, and its TCRdb copy is limited to in-frame clones, with some not included. The sample lists 150,000 to 200,000 clones, approximately 94% occurring once. Sequencing was performed on blood. Receptors were obtained from a woman in her 40s in good health. Both conserved end residues are part of each CDR3. A D gene is named only where the DNA matches it firmly. Only part of the rows carry a size: once, few, many, or a class if the clone is expanded.

V gene	D gene	J gene	clone size	CDR3 DNA	CDR3 protein
TRBV4-2	NA	TRBJ1-5	NA	TGTGCCAGCAGCCAAGAATGGGGATATAGCAATCAGCCCCAGCATTTT	CASSQEWGYSNQPQHF
TRBV4-1	TRBD1	TRBJ1-4	once	TGCGCCAGCAGCGGAGAATGGACAGGGGAAGAAAAACTGTTTTTT	CASSGEWTGEEKLFF
TRBV9	TRBD1	TRBJ1-3	NA	TGTGCCAGCAGCCCCAACCCAGGAGGGACAGGCTCTGGAAACACCATATATTTT	CASSPNPGGTGSGNTIYF
TRBV9	NA	TRBJ1-1	NA	TGTGCCAGCAGCGTTGTTGACACTGAAGCTTTCTTT	CASSVVDTEAFF
TRBV19	NA	TRBJ2-5	NA	TGTGCCAGTAGTATTGGGGCGGGCCCGTGGGAGACCCAGTACTTC	CASSIGAGPWETQYF
TRBV19	TRBD2	TRBJ2-3	NA	TGTGCCAGTAGTATAGACGGACTAGCGGGAGGGCCAGATACGCAGTATTTT	CASSIDGLAGGPDTQYF
TRBV5-1	NA	TRBJ1-2	NA	TGCGCCAGCAGCTTGACCCCGAAGGGCGCAAACTATGGCTACACCTTC	CASSLTPKGANYGYTF
TRBV19	TRBD1	TRBJ1-2	NA	TGTGCCAGTAGTTCCCGGGACAGGGGAGAAGCTAACTATGGCTACACCTTC	CASSSRDRGEANYGYTF
TRBV5-1	NA	TRBJ1-1	NA	TGCGCCAGCAGCTTGGAGTCGGGGGCTGGCACTGAAGCTTTCTTT	CASSLESGAGTEAFF
TRBV30	NA	TRBJ1-2	NA	TGTGCCTGGAACGCGGGCAGGCACTATGGCTACACCTTC	CAWNAGRHYGYTF
TRBV30	NA	TRBJ2-1	NA	TGTGCCTGGAGTGCCGTATGGGAGCAGTTCTTC	CAWSAVWEQFF